These 20 T cell receptor beta chains came from one sample sequenced in a study of immune characterization of retroperitoneal liposarcoma. TCRdb used MiXCR to reprocess the PCR reads, holding one entry per CDR3 protein. The data show 2,500 or so distinct CDR3 sequences, around a third seen once. Sequencing was done on a sample of tumor tissue. The receptors here all came from a male donor with retroperitoneal liposarcoma.

The chain recombines TRBV12-3 or TRBV12-4 with TRBJ1-1; TRBD1 matches 9 bases. The CDR3 is 14 amino acids. V lost 6 bases, J lost 1 base, and 3 bases stayed unmatched. CDR3 DNA: TGTGCCAGCAGCCAGGGACAGGGGAACACTGAAGCTTTCTTT. Protein product: CASSQGQGNTEAFF.

The chain uses TRBV2 and TRBJ2-5; D not certain. The CDR3 loop spans 13 amino acids. Trimming cost V 8 bases and J 4 bases, with 14 bases left between them. Germline V gene lookup returns CDR1 SNHLY and CDR2 FYNNEI. The CDR3 region is CASGLPPGETQYF. The DNA for the CDR3 is TGTGCCAGCGGGTTGCCTCCTGGAGAGACCCAGTACTTC.

There are a few counts of this clonotype. The rearrangement links TRBV7-2 to TRBJ2-3, with 9 bases that match TRBD2. CDR1 SGHTA and CDR2 FQGNSA come from the germline V gene. The CDR3 spans 15 residues. The J segment lost 5 bases and the V segment lost 1 base, leaving 4 bases of the junction unmatched. DNA for the CDR3: TGTGCCAGCAGCTTAGGTCAGCGGGGGGTAGATACGCAGTATTTT. It translates to CASSLGQRGVDTQYF.

This clonotype was counted between two and nine times. The V gene is TRBV7-6, the J gene TRBJ2-1; D is unresolved. This CDR3 contains 12 residues. Per germline, CDR1 SGHVS and CDR2 FNYEAQ. V was shortened by 4 bases and J by 10 bases, with 11 bases between the two germline ends. DNA of the CDR3: TGTGCCAGCAGCTCCATGGGTCGGGAGCAGTTCTTC. Encoded protein: CASSSMGREQFF. The complete variable domain, with remaining parts taken from reference TRBV7-6 and TRBJ2-1, reads GAGVSQSPRYKVTKRGQDVALRCDPISGHVSLYWYRQALGQGPEFLTYFNYEAQQDKSGLPNDRFSAERPEGSISTLTIQRTEQRDSAMYRCASSSMGREQFFGPGTRLTVL.

This clonotype is medium-sized (0.01 to 0.1%) by share. V usage is TRBV6-1 and J usage is TRBJ2-1; 9 nucleotides agree with TRBD1. The DNA end is a closer match to TRBJ2-7, so the J assignment may be wrong. The CDR3 has 15 residues. Germline V gene sequence: CDR1 MNHNS, CDR2 SASEGT. CDR3 residues: CASSPGQGVYNEQYF. The DNA of the CDR3 is TGTGCCAGCAGCCCGGGACAGGGAGTCTACAATGAGCAGTACTTC.

In its sample, this clonotype is large (0.1 to 1%). V is TRBV6-1 and J is TRBJ2-3; perhaps TRBD1 as D (6 bases). V was shortened by 4 bases and J by 3 bases, with 11 bases between the two germline ends. The CDR3 totals 14 residues. Germline loops: CDR1 MNHNS, CDR2 SASEGT. The CDR3 DNA reads TGTGCCAGCAGTGTCAGGGGAAGGACAGATACGCAGTATTTT. Translating gives CASSVRGRTDTQYF.

This clonotype has a handful of counts. The CDR3 loop reads CASSPTSYQGASEQYF. As DNA, the CDR3 is TGTGCCAGCAGTCCCACCTCTTATCAGGGGGCCAGCGAGCAGTACTTC. The chain uses TRBV12-3 or TRBV12-4 and TRBJ2-5; 8 nucleotides line up with TRBD1. Judging by the DNA end, TRBJ2-7 fits better; the J call may be wrong. There are 16 residues in the CDR3.

The V and J genes are TRBV11-2 and TRBJ1-2, with D possibly being TRBD1 (6 bases). The CDR3 is 15 residues long. The germline V gene has CDR1 SGHAT and CDR2 FQNNGV. Trimming pared 2 bases from V and 2 bases from J, leaving 12 bases between. CDR3 DNA: TGTGCCAGCAGCTTAAACTCAGGGGCGAACTATGGCTACACCTTC. It codes for CASSLNSGANYGYTF. The variable domain in full, with the rest retrieved from reference TRBV11-2 and TRBJ1-2, is EAGVAQSPRYKIIEKRQSVAFWCNPISGHATLYWYQQILGQGPKLLIQFQNNGVVDDSQLPKDRFSAERLKGVDSTLKIQPAKLEDSAVYLCASSLNSGANYGYTFGSGTRLTVV.

This sequence joins TRBV6-1 and TRBJ2-1; 8 positions agree with TRBD2. CDR1 is MNHNS, CDR2 SASEGT, per germline. The CDR3 is made up of 16 amino acids. Unmatched junction bases numbered 16, after V lost 5 bases and J lost 10 bases. The CDR3: CASSRTGTRGDYEQFF. The CDR3 DNA reads TGTGCCAGCAGTCGTACCGGGACTAGGGGAGATTACGAGCAGTTCTTC.

This clonotype occurred a few times. The rearrangement joins TRBV30 to TRBJ2-1; D remains ambiguous. The J call is uncertain, as TRBJ2-7 better fits the DNA end. The germline gives CDR1 GTSNPN, CDR2 SVGIG (reference sequence). The CDR3 consists of 12 residues. Here the CDR3 reads CAWSFRGGEQYF. CDR3 bases: TGTGCCTGGAGTTTCCGCGGTGGCGAGCAGTACTTC.

The rearrangement uses TRBV6-1 and TRBJ2-1, with a weak D call TRBD1 (6 bases). The J call is doubtful: the DNA matches TRBJ2-5 better. Germline V lookup: CDR1 MNHNS, CDR2 SASEGT. The CDR3 contains 13 residues. The CDR3 region has the DNA TGTGCCAGCAGAAGCGGACAGTTAGAGACCCAGTACTTC. Translation gives CASRSGQLETQYF.

V gene TRBV25-1 combines with J gene TRBJ2-5; D is unclear. The ends were cut back, 0 bases at V and 2 bases at J, with 7 bases in the middle. The germline gives CDR1 MGHDK, CDR2 SYGVNS. The CDR3 has 14 residues. Here the CDR3 DNA reads TGTGCCAGCAGTGAATATAGGGTTCAAGAGACCCAGTACTTC. Its protein product is CASSEYRVQETQYF.

V gene TRBV27 combines with J gene TRBJ1-1; D may be TRBD1 (6 bases). The CDR3 sequence is 13 residues long. Trimming pared 7 bases from V and 1 base from J, leaving 10 bases between. CDR1 MNHEY and CDR2 SMNVEV come from the germline V gene (reference sequence). The CDR3 DNA is TGTGCCAGCATGGGGGCGGGGAACACTGAAGCTTTCTTT. The encoded protein is CASMGAGNTEAFF.

By sample share, this clonotype is large (0.1 to 1%). CDR3 sequence: CASSEREQETQFF. The CDR3 DNA reads TGTGCCAGCAGTGAACGGGAGCAAGAGACCCAGTTCTTC. The chain uses TRBV6-1 and TRBJ2-1; D is perhaps TRBD2 (6 bases). Germline V gene lookup returns CDR1 MNHNS and CDR2 SASEGT. Between the trimmed V and J ends, which lost 2 bases and 13 bases, there was a span of 15 bases. This CDR3 spans 13 amino acids.

This clonotype is categorized as large. The rearrangement uses TRBV12-3 or TRBV12-4 and TRBJ1-2; D is perhaps TRBD1 (5 bases). Deletions cut 6 bases from V and 2 bases from J, with 19 bases between. This CDR3 contains 16 residues. CDR3 in DNA: TGTGCCAGCAGGGGGACGATAGGACGTGAAAACTATGGCTACACCTTC. Translated: CASRGTIGRENYGYTF.

The rearrangement joins TRBV4-1 to TRBJ2-3; perhaps TRBD2 as D (5 bases). The CDR3 contains 16 residues. CDR1 is MGHRA and CDR2 is YSYEKL in the germline V gene. V gave up 0 bases and J gave up 2 bases, with 12 bases separating them. Here the CDR3 DNA reads TGCGCCAGCAGCCAAGATTTGCGACTAACCACAGATACGCAGTATTTT. It codes for CASSQDLRLTTDTQYF.

This clonotype appeared a few times. The CDR3 bases are TGTGCCAGCAGTTTAGTACAGAATGAGCAGTTCTTC. Translating it yields CASSLVQNEQFF. The chain links TRBV28 to TRBJ2-1, with no clear D. V was clipped by 2 bases and J by 7 bases, with 6 bases between them. The CDR3 extends over 12 amino acids. Germline V lookup: CDR1 MDHEN, CDR2 SYDVKM.

The chain links TRBV27 to TRBJ2-1; 12 bases map to TRBD2. V was clipped by 1 base and J by 0 bases; unmatched bases: 13. Germline CDR1 reads MNHEY; CDR2 reads SMNVEV (reference sequence). This CDR3 has 21 residues. CDR3 sequence: CASSLWSSGRARVSSYNEQFF. DNA for the CDR3: TGTGCCAGCAGTTTATGGTCTAGCGGGAGGGCTCGTGTAAGCTCCTACAATGAGCAGTTCTTC.

The gene calls are TRBV5-6 and TRBJ2-3, with D uncertain. V was cut by 2 bases and J by 1 base, with 14 bases left in between. From germline, CDR1 is SGHDT and CDR2 YYEEEE. CDR3 length: 16 amino acids. CDR3 nucleotides: TGTGCCAGCAGCTTCTTAGAACGACGGGGCACAGATACGCAGTATTTT. Translating gives CASSFLERRGTDTQYF.

This chain joins TRBV7-6 and TRBJ2-1; TRBD2 matches 9 bases. Germline V gene lookup returns CDR1 SGHVS and CDR2 FNYEAQ. This CDR3 spans 16 amino acids. The trim removed 5 bases at V and 7 bases at J, leaving 12 bases unmatched. The CDR3 DNA reads as TGTGCCAGCAGCACGCCGGGACTAGCATCACTTAATGAGCAGTTCTTC. It specifies CASSTPGLASLNEQFF. Using reference TRBV7-6 and TRBJ2-1 for the parts outside the CDR3, the full variable domain is GAGVSQSPRYKVTKRGQDVALRCDPISGHVSLYWYRQALGQGPEFLTYFNYEAQQDKSGLPNDRFSAERPEGSISTLTIQRTEQRDSAMYRCASSTPGLASLNEQFFGPGTRLTVL.